This is a list of T cell receptor beta chains from one sample in a study of T cells in Graves' hyperthyroidism and ophthalmopathy. TCRdb passed the multiplex PCR reads through MiXCR, listing each CDR3 protein once. This table has some 350,000 distinct CDR3 sequences, roughly an eighth appearing once. Sequencing input: blood. All receptors come from a woman between 40 and 50 years old with Graves' ophthalmopathy. Each CDR3 is given with its conserved first and last residue. A D gene is named only where the DNA matches it firmly. Size values are once, few and many counts, or a class for expanded clones, and some rows have none.

few	TRBV20-1	TRBJ2-3	NA	TGCAGTGCTAGTCGCCGGGCAGGGAGCCAAGCTAACCAGTATTTT	CSASRRAGSQANQYF
many	TRBV28	TRBJ1-1	NA	TGTGCCAGCAGTTTTGGGGGGGACACTGAAGCTTTCTTT	CASSFGGDTEAFF
few	TRBV25-1	TRBJ2-5	NA	TGTGCCAGCAGTGAGGCAGGACGAACTTACCAAGAGACCCAGTACTTC	CASSEAGRTYQETQYF
few	TRBV29-1	TRBJ2-7	TRBD1	TGCAGCGTGACCCGGAGACAGGGTCAGACCGACGAGCAGTACTTC	CSVTRRQGQTDEQYF
NA	TRBV2	TRBJ1-5	TRBD1	TGTGCCAGCAGAAGGGACAGGGATGGCAATCAGCCCCAGCATTTT	CASRRDRDGNQPQHF
many	TRBV6-1	TRBJ2-7	NA	TGTGCCAGCAGAGAAACAGGGAAGAGCTCCTACGAGCAGTACTTC	CASRETGKSSYEQYF
few	TRBV20-1	TRBJ1-5	NA	TGCAGTGCTGAAAGGGAGGCAGGGCTGAATCAGCCCCAGCATTTT	CSAEREAGLNQPQHF
NA	TRBV12-3/TRBV12-4	TRBJ1-5	TRBD1	TGTGCCAGCAGACAGGGGACCCACCTTAGCAATCAGCCCCAGCATTTT	CASRQGTHLSNQPQHF
many	TRBV12-3/TRBV12-4	TRBJ2-5	NA	TGTGCCAGCAGTTTAGACTTCGAAGAGACCCAGTACTTC	CASSLDFEETQYF
NA	TRBV10-3	TRBJ2-7	TRBD2	TGTGCCATCAATAGCGGGAGTAGCGAGCAGTACTTC	CAINSGSSEQYF
many	TRBV11-2	TRBJ2-1	TRBD2	TGTGCCAGCAGCTTACGAGTCGGGGGGAGGTCCTACAATGAGCAGTTCTTC	CASSLRVGGRSYNEQFF
many	TRBV6-1	TRBJ2-7	TRBD2	TGTGCCAGCAGCGGGACTAGCGGGGGCTACGAGCAGTACTTC	CASSGTSGGYEQYF
few	TRBV5-1	TRBJ2-5	TRBD2	TGCGCCAGCAGCTCGGGACTAGCGGGGCACTCGTACCAAGAGACCCAGTACTTC	CASSSGLAGHSYQETQYF
many	TRBV7-2	TRBJ2-1	NA	TGTGCCAGCAGTAGGACCTACAATGAGCAGTTCTTC	CASSRTYNEQFF
many	TRBV6-1	TRBJ1-2	TRBD1	TGTGCCAGCAGTTATAAAGGACAGGGCGTCCGAGATGGCTACACCTTC	CASSYKGQGVRDGYTF
few	TRBV20-1	TRBJ2-3	NA	TGCAGTGCTACAACAGCCGGCAGAAGGACGCAGTATTTT	CSATTAGRRTQYF
many	TRBV29-1	TRBJ2-3	NA	TGCAGCGCTGGGCTGGGGTCTAGCACAGATACGCAGTATTTT	CSAGLGSSTDTQYF
NA	TRBV5-1	TRBJ2-5	NA	TGCGCCAGCAGCTTGTTTATGGGCAAGCCAGAGACCCAGTACTTC	CASSLFMGKPETQYF
once	TRBV6-2/TRBV6-3	TRBJ2-4	TRBD1	TGTGCCAGCAGTTACTCGACAGGGTCTCTAACCAAAAACATTCAGTACTTC	CASSYSTGSLTKNIQYF
many	TRBV24-1	TRBJ1-2	TRBD1	TGTGCCACCAGTGATGCCGGGAACAGGGGAAGTAACTATGGCTACACCTTC	CATSDAGNRGSNYGYTF
many	TRBV12-3/TRBV12-4	TRBJ1-3	NA	TGTGCCAGCTGCGCGGTCGGCGGTTCTGGAAACACCATATATTTT	CASCAVGGSGNTIYF
NA	TRBV24-1	TRBJ2-1	NA	TGTGCCACCAGTGATTCCCCAGGTGGCTCCCAAACTGGGAATGAGCAGTTCTTC	CATSDSPGGSQTGNEQFF
few	TRBV20-1	TRBJ1-1	TRBD1	TGCAGTGCTAGCCCGGGACAGGGAGGATCTGAAGCTTTCTTT	CSASPGQGGSEAFF
many	TRBV27	TRBJ2-7	NA	TGTGCCAGCAGTCCCGGGCGGGCGTACGAGCAGTACTTC	CASSPGRAYEQYF
many	TRBV27	TRBJ2-7	NA	TGTGCCAGCAGTTTGGGCCTAACCTACGAGCAGTACTTC	CASSLGLTYEQYF
NA	TRBV19	TRBJ2-2	NA	TGTGCCAGTAGGGACTACCGGGGCACCGGGGAGCTGTTTTTT	CASRDYRGTGELFF
few	TRBV3-1	TRBJ2-1	TRBD1	TGTGCCAGCAGCACCAGACAGGGAGTTTATTTGAATGAGCAGTTCTTC	CASSTRQGVYLNEQFF
many	TRBV20-1	TRBJ1-1	NA	TGCAGTGCCCGAGGGGGGGGGGCTATGAACACTGAAGCTTTCTTT	CSARGGGAMNTEAFF
few	TRBV7-6	TRBJ2-5	NA	TGTGCCAGCAGTCTGGGAACGGGGGCGAAAGAGACCCAGTACTTC	CASSLGTGAKETQYF
many	TRBV12-3/TRBV12-4	TRBJ2-1	NA	TGTGCCAGCAGTTTGCTCGGGTACAATGAGCAGTTCTTC	CASSLLGYNEQFF
NA	TRBV28	TRBJ2-5	TRBD2	TGTGCCAGCAGTTTAGATAGTAGGTTTGCTAGCGGGAGTATTGACGAGGCCCAGTACTTC	CASSLDSRFASGSIDEAQYF
many	TRBV6-1	TRBJ1-5	NA	TGTGCCAGCAGTCCCCAACAACATCAGCCCCAGCATTTT	CASSPQQHQPQHF
many	TRBV7-8	TRBJ2-5	NA	TGTGCCAGCAGCTTAGCGAGCTGGAAGTGGACCCAGTACTTC	CASSLASWKWTQYF
NA	TRBV6-1	TRBJ2-1	TRBD2	TGTGCCAGCAGTGGATACGGGACTAGCGGGAGCGATGAGCAGTTCTTC	CASSGYGTSGSDEQFF
many	TRBV11-2	TRBJ1-4	TRBD1	TGTGCCAGCAGCACAATGGACAGGGGAGGTGAAAAACTGTTTTTT	CASSTMDRGGEKLFF
NA	TRBV7-9	TRBJ1-6	NA	TGTGCCAGCGAACGAACCGTGAGGGGTAATTCACCCCTCCACTTT	CASERTVRGNSPLHF
many	TRBV5-8	TRBJ2-7	NA	TGTGCCAGCAGCTTCATGACAGGACCCTCCTACGAGCAGTACTTC	CASSFMTGPSYEQYF
few	TRBV20-1	TRBJ2-1	NA	TGCAGTGCCCGTATAACGAGCTCCTACAATGAGCAGTTCTTC	CSARITSSYNEQFF
NA	TRBV10-1	TRBJ1-5	NA	TGCGCCAGCAGTCGGTCCAGGGTGGGTCAGCCCCAGCATTTT	CASSRSRVGQPQHF
many	TRBV27	TRBJ2-7	TRBD1	TGTGCCAGCGAAAGTAATGACAGGGGCCCCGACGAGCAGTACTTC	CASESNDRGPDEQYF
NA	TRBV5-6	TRBJ2-1	NA	TGTGCCAGCACCCTCAAAGCTAGTAAGAAGGATGAGCAGTTCTTC	CASTLKASKKDEQFF